This T cell receptor beta chain was identified during a study of tumor-infiltrating lymphocytes in primary liver carcinoma. The source material, about 18-31 mg of unsorted bulk tissue, was used to co-extract RNA and DNA. The CDR3 has 11 residues. Per the germline V gene, CDR1 is WSHSY and CDR2 is SAAADI. A remark on this clonotype: The germline gene is not matched at one end of the junction; a read error may be the cause.

The input was about 500 ng total RNA; TCR beta cDNA was made from it with a constant-region primer. Amplification in three nested multiplex PCR rounds with slightly modified ARM-PCR gave rise to TCR beta libraries. Each of the first two PCR rounds ran about 9 cycles with TRBV1-TRBV30 forward and C-beta reverse primers. Via MiXCR, TCRdb re-called the multiplex PCR reads, giving one row per CDR3 protein. The sample includes about 190,000 distinct CDR3 sequences, around 81% of them seen just once. Sequencing used tumor tissue from primary liver carcinoma. The genes are TRBV10-2 and TRBJ2-3, with D unresolved. The TCR comes from a man aged 40-49 years with primary liver carcinoma and hepatitis B virus infection. The CDR3, as DNA: TGCGCCAGCAGCTACACAGATACACAGTATTTT. It yields the protein CASSYTDTQYF.